Below, one T cell receptor (beta chain) is given with its context. Per germline, CDR1 LNHDA and CDR2 SQIVND (reference sequence). This CDR3 spans 13 amino acids. V lost 5 bases and J lost 7; bases outside the gene matches: 2. Repertoires were generated with immunoSEQ multiplex PCR, while TCRdb's copy carries only in-frame clones and drops some. This sample has more than 90,000 clones, with roughly 90% found just once. This sample was included in a study of T cell changes during pregnancy in multiple sclerosis. The sequenced sample was peripheral blood, obtained in the third trimester of pregnancy. The receptor was isolated from a female donor with multiple sclerosis, enrolled in a pregnancy study. The rearrangement joins TRBV19 to TRBJ2-5; 12 bases match TRBD2. CDR3 region: CASSWGLAGTQYF. CDR3 bases: TGTGCCAGTAGTTGGGGACTAGCGGGGACCCAGTACTTC.